The rows below give T cell receptor beta chains drawn from one sample of a study of cytomegalovirus exposure and HLA in healthy donors. This table comes from immunoSEQ multiplex PCR, and its TCRdb copy is limited to in-frame clones, with some not included. The table has approximately 200,000 clones, approximately 81% seen once. The sequenced material came from PBMCs. These receptors were collected from a human donor in good health. The CDR3 runs from the conserved cysteine through the conserved F or W. A D gene is named only where the DNA matches it firmly. Size tells how often a clone was seen (once, few, many) or the class of an expanded clone, and some rows leave it out.

v_call,clone_size,j_call,d_call,cdr3_aa,cdr3_nt
TRBV7-2,.,TRBJ2-3,TRBD2,CASSVTGTRATDTQYF,TGTGCCAGCAGCGTAACCGGGACTAGGGCTACAGATACGCAGTATTTT
TRBV7-9,.,TRBJ2-7,.,CASSHTGVASSYEQYF,TGTGCCAGCAGCCACACCGGGGTGGCAAGCTCCTACGAGCAGTACTTC
TRBV5-5,.,TRBJ2-6,.,CASSLGRFSGANVLTF,TGTGCCAGCAGCCTGGGTCGGTTTTCTGGGGCCAACGTCCTGACTTTC
TRBV19,.,TRBJ2-1,.,CASSIGGRGAEQFF,TGTGCCAGTAGTATAGGGGGACGGGGGGCTGAGCAGTTCTTC
TRBV18,.,TRBJ1-5,.,CASSPDWSQPQHF,TGTGCCAGCTCACCAGACTGGAGTCAGCCCCAGCATTTT
TRBV19,.,TRBJ2-5,.,CASSGGETQYF,TGTGCCAGTAGTGGAGGGGAGACCCAGTACTTC
TRBV9,.,TRBJ1-3,.,CASSEGGGGPRNTIYF,TGTGCCAGCAGCGAGGGAGGGGGGGGGCCCCGAAACACCATATATTTT
TRBV7-9,.,TRBJ2-7,TRBD2,CASSPGTSRGSYEQYF,TGTGCCAGCAGCCCCGGGACTAGCAGGGGTTCCTACGAGCAGTACTTC
TRBV21-1,.,TRBJ2-7,.,CANERPSVGWEQYF,TGTGCCAACGAAAGGCCTAGCGTGGGTTGGGAGCAGTACTTC
TRBV18,once,TRBJ2-1,TRBD1,CASSPRTGGSDNEQLF,TGTGCCAGCTCACCGCGGACAGGGGGCAGTGACAATGAGCAGCTCTTC
TRBV4-2,.,TRBJ2-7,TRBD2,CASSQQGTSWGYEQYF,TGTGCCAGCAGCCAGCAAGGGACTAGCTGGGGCTACGAGCAGTACTTC
TRBV7-3,.,TRBJ2-6,.,CASSPRMASGANVLTF,TGTGCCAGCAGCCCCCGAATGGCCTCTGGGGCCAACGTCCTGACTTTC
TRBV7-2,.,TRBJ2-7,.,CASSPDWPLYEQYF,TGTGCCAGCAGCCCGGACTGGCCCCTGTACGAGCAGTACTTC
TRBV25-1,.,TRBJ2-7,.,CASSEFWATASYEQYF,TGTGCCAGCAGTGAATTTTGGGCGACAGCTTCCTACGAGCAGTACTTC
TRBV5-4,.,TRBJ1-5,.,CASSLAGADQPQHF,TGTGCCAGCAGCTTGGCAGGGGCCGATCAGCCCCAGCATTTT
TRBV4-1,.,TRBJ2-2,TRBD1,CASSQEVRGTGELFF,TGCGCCAGCAGCCAAGAAGTCAGGGGGACCGGGGAGCTGTTTTTT
TRBV30,once,TRBJ2-2,.,CAWSVYSNTGELFF,TGTGCCTGGAGTGTTTACAGTAACACCGGGGAGCTGTTTTTT
TRBV14,.,TRBJ1-1,.,CASSPIARDENEAFF,TGTGCCAGCAGCCCAATCGCGCGGGATGAGAATGAAGCTTTCTTT
TRBV4-1,.,TRBJ1-5,TRBD1,CASTAVGGTQPQHF,TGCGCCAGCACAGCAGTAGGGGGCACTCAGCCCCAGCATTTT
TRBV2,.,TRBJ1-5,TRBD1,CASSEDRAHPNQPQHF,TGTGCCAGCAGTGAGGACAGGGCCCACCCCAATCAGCCCCAGCATTTT
TRBV4-3,few,TRBJ2-1,TRBD2,CASSQDEASGSGNEQFF,TGCGCCAGCAGCCAAGATGAAGCGAGCGGGAGTGGAAATGAGCAGTTCTTC
TRBV5-6,.,TRBJ2-7,.,CASSWDIQYEQYF,TGTGCCAGCAGCTGGGACATCCAATACGAGCAGTACTTC
TRBV5-1,.,TRBJ2-6,TRBD2,CASSLLTSGRAGANVLTF,TGCGCCAGCAGCTTATTGACTAGCGGGAGGGCTGGGGCCAACGTCCTGACTTTC
TRBV19,.,TRBJ2-7,TRBD1,CASSVDRATYEQYF,TGTGCCAGTAGTGTGGACAGGGCCACCTACGAGCAGTACTTC
TRBV5-1,.,TRBJ2-1,TRBD1,CASSEGTVSPYNEQFF,TGCGCCAGCAGTGAGGGGACAGTCAGCCCCTACAATGAGCAGTTCTTC
TRBV11-2,.,TRBJ2-1,TRBD2,CASSYRLAGTRDGEQFF,TGTGCCAGCAGCTACCGACTAGCGGGAACCCGGGACGGTGAGCAGTTCTTC
TRBV5-6,.,TRBJ2-3,.,CASREGGADTQYF,TGTGCCAGCAGAGAGGGGGGGGCAGATACGCAGTATTTT
TRBV6-1,.,TRBJ2-7,TRBD2,CASSALSGTSYEQYF,TGTGCCAGCAGCGCCCTTAGCGGGACCTCCTACGAGCAGTACTTC
TRBV5-4,.,TRBJ1-1,.,CASSLWQGTEAFF,TGTGCCAGCAGCTTGTGGCAGGGCACTGAAGCTTTCTTT
TRBV30,.,TRBJ1-2,TRBD1,CAWSKGQWGYGYTF,TGTGCCTGGAGTAAGGGACAGTGGGGCTATGGCTACACCTTC
TRBV5-1,.,TRBJ2-1,.,CASQTKSGGHRHEQFF,TGCGCCAGTCAAACCAAATCCGGGGGTCATAGACATGAGCAGTTCTTC
TRBV2,.,TRBJ2-7,TRBD1,CASTRQGAYEQYF,TGTGCCAGCACCAGACAGGGGGCTTACGAGCAGTACTTC
TRBV9,.,TRBJ2-3,.,CASSVGQGGDTQYF,TGTGCCAGCAGCGTAGGGCAGGGTGGAGATACGCAGTATTTT
TRBV5-1,.,TRBJ1-2,.,CASSFNSPPNYGYTF,TGCGCCAGCAGCTTCAACAGCCCACCTAACTATGGCTACACCTTC
TRBV6-5,.,TRBJ1-1,.,CASSSTLNTEAFF,TGTGCCAGCAGTTCGACATTGAACACTGAAGCTTTCTTT
TRBV4-2,.,TRBJ1-3,TRBD1,CASSHTGTGIGNTIYF,TGTGCCAGCAGCCACACAGGGACAGGAATAGGTAACACCATATATTTT
TRBV9,.,TRBJ2-3,.,CASSTTVEHTDTQYF,TGTGCCAGCAGCACCACGGTGGAGCACACAGATACGCAGTATTTT
TRBV7-9,.,TRBJ1-2,.,CASSIRKVNGYTF,TGTGCCAGCAGCATCAGGAAAGTAAATGGCTACACCTTC
TRBV7-2,.,TRBJ1-5,.,CASSLEPLAENQPQHF,TGTGCCAGCAGCTTAGAACCGCTGGCAGAAAATCAGCCCCAGCATTTT
TRBV7-9,.,TRBJ2-1,.,CASTPREVSSYNEQFF,TGTGCCAGCACCCCGAGGGAGGTGAGCTCCTACAATGAGCAGTTCTTC
TRBV5-1,once,TRBJ2-7,TRBD2,CASSLVGLLAGDKQYF,TGCGCCAGCAGCTTGGTTGGCCTACTAGCGGGAGATAAGCAGTACTTC
TRBV7-2,.,TRBJ2-7,.,CASSSAYSYEQYF,TGTGCCAGCTCTAGCGCCTACTCCTACGAGCAGTACTTC
TRBV9,.,TRBJ2-1,.,CASSVASSSYNEQFF,TGTGCCAGCAGCGTAGCTAGTAGCTCCTACAATGAGCAGTTCTTC
TRBV30,.,TRBJ2-5,TRBD2,CAWSLAGGEETQYF,TGTGCCTGGAGTCTAGCGGGAGGGGAAGAGACCCAGTACTTC
TRBV27,.,TRBJ2-7,TRBD1,CASSGQATSYEQYF,TGTGCCAGTAGTGGACAGGCGACCTCCTACGAGCAGTACTTC
TRBV30,.,TRBJ2-5,.,CAWSKVQAETQYF,TGTGCCTGGAGTAAAGTACAGGCCGAGACCCAGTACTTC
TRBV7-3,few,TRBJ2-6,.,CASSTYRAGANVLTF,TGTGCCAGCAGCACCTACAGGGCTGGGGCCAACGTCCTGACTTTC
TRBV7-9,.,TRBJ1-1,.,CASSQGLAEAFF,TGTGCCAGCAGCCAGGGGCTCGCTGAAGCTTTCTTT
TRBV28,.,TRBJ1-4,TRBD1,CASSPPDRLEKLFF,TGTGCCAGCAGTCCCCCGGACAGGTTGGAAAAACTGTTTTTT
TRBV5-1,.,TRBJ2-2,TRBD1,CASSLGEGTGRGELFF,TGCGCCAGCAGCTTGGGCGAGGGGACAGGGCGCGGGGAGCTGTTTTTT
TRBV4-2,.,TRBJ2-5,TRBD2,CASSRSEGSSGSRETQYF,TGTGCCAGCAGCCGATCCGAAGGGAGTAGCGGGAGCCGGGAGACCCAGTACTTC
TRBV7-3,.,TRBJ1-2,TRBD1,CASRRDRVVGYTF,TGTGCCAGCCGACGAGACAGGGTCGTTGGCTACACCTTC
TRBV10-2,.,TRBJ2-5,.,CASSPARGLGGTQYF,TGCGCCAGCAGTCCCGCCCGGGGGTTGGGTGGGACCCAGTACTTC
TRBV7-3,.,TRBJ2-3,TRBD2,CASSLTGGSMRDTQYF,TGTGCCAGCAGCTTAACGGGCGGGAGTATGAGAGATACGCAGTATTTT
TRBV5-4,once,TRBJ2-3,.,CASSLAGTPASTDTQYF,TGTGCCAGCAGCTTGGCTGGGACACCCGCTAGCACAGATACGCAGTATTTT